A selection of T cell receptor beta chains follows, all from one sample in a study of regulatory T cells in long-lasting Graves disease. TCRdb independently ran MiXCR on the multiplex PCR reads; one entry per CDR3 protein. The table has hundreds of thousands of distinct CDR3 sequences, approximately 15% seen once. This sample was also put to use in a study of T cells in Graves' hyperthyroidism and ophthalmopathy.

This specimen consisted of peripheral blood mononuclear cells (PBMCs), obtained at new diagnosis, from a patient treated with antithyroid drugs. The origin of the receptors is a woman between 40 and 55 years old with Graves disease. Both conserved end residues are part of each CDR3. The D gene is left open where the match is weak. Size tells how often a clone was seen (once, few, many) or the class of an expanded clone, and some rows leave it out.

- | TRBJ2-1 | TRBD2 | TRBV7-9 | CASSQGLAQFNEQFF | TGTGCCAGCAGCCAGGGACTAGCGCAGTTCAATGAGCAGTTCTTC
- | TRBJ1-5 | - | TRBV4-1 | CASSLPDQPQHF | TGCGCCAGCAGCTTACCAGATCAGCCCCAGCATTTT
many | TRBJ2-1 | TRBD2 | TRBV2 | CASSEASSSGRDTEQFF | TGTGCCAGCAGTGAAGCGTCTTCTAGCGGGAGGGACACTGAGCAGTTCTTC
many | TRBJ1-6 | TRBD1 | TRBV15 | CATSTGQGNSPLHF | TGTGCCACCAGCACTGGACAGGGTAATTCACCCCTCCACTTT
- | TRBJ2-3 | - | TRBV10-3 | CAIRDLRDTQYF | TGTGCCATCCGGGACCTACGAGATACGCAGTATTTT
many | TRBJ2-7 | - | TRBV27 | CASSPGDLFSYEQYF | TGTGCCAGCAGTCCAGGGGACCTCTTCTCCTACGAGCAGTACTTC
- | TRBJ2-5 | - | TRBV5-6 | CASSLLTPETQYF | TGTGCCAGCAGCTTGTTAACACCGGAGACCCAGTACTTC
- | TRBJ2-5 | TRBD1 | TRBV28 | CASSLPGTGGVKTQYF | TGTGCCAGCAGTTTACCCGGGACAGGGGGCGTAAAGACCCAGTACTTC
- | TRBJ1-2 | TRBD1 | TRBV14 | CASSPQGAFNYGYTF | TGTGCCAGCAGCCCCCAGGGGGCTTTTAACTATGGCTACACCTTC
many | TRBJ2-7 | TRBD1 | TRBV28 | CASEGQGAYEQYF | TGTGCCAGCGAGGGACAGGGTGCCTACGAGCAGTACTTC
many | TRBJ2-7 | TRBD1 | TRBV28 | CASKTGGDSYEQYF | TGTGCCAGCAAAACAGGGGGAGACTCCTACGAGCAGTACTTC
many | TRBJ2-7 | - | TRBV3-1 | CASSPGTLEQYF | TGTGCCAGCAGCCCCGGGACTTTGGAGCAGTACTTC
many | TRBJ2-2 | TRBD2 | TRBV27 | CASSREPGLAPNTGELFF | TGTGCCAGCAGCCGAGAACCGGGACTAGCGCCGAACACCGGGGAGCTGTTTTTT
many | TRBJ2-5 | TRBD1 | TRBV7-2 | CASSADRGRQYF | TGTGCCAGCAGCGCCGACAGGGGGCGGCAGTACTTC
many | TRBJ2-1 | TRBD2 | TRBV28 | CASSSSWAGGNEQFF | TGTGCCAGCAGTTCCTCTTGGGCGGGAGGAAATGAGCAGTTCTTC
- | TRBJ1-5 | - | TRBV3-1 | CASSQVSNTDTQHF | TGTGCCAGCAGCCAAGTAAGCAACACAGATACGCAGCATTTT
many | TRBJ2-4 | TRBD2 | TRBV12-3/TRBV12-4 | CASSLPLAGQTLAKNIQYF | TGTGCCAGCAGTTTACCACTAGCGGGCCAAACTTTAGCCAAAAACATTCAGTACTTC
- | TRBJ1-2 | - | TRBV27 | CASRSLRGGYTF | TGTGCCAGCAGATCCCTGAGGGGGGGCTACACCTTC
- | TRBJ2-1 | TRBD2 | TRBV12-5 | CASGLVVTGGPYEQFF | TGTGCTAGTGGTTTGGTTGTGACGGGAGGGCCGTATGAGCAGTTCTTC
many | TRBJ2-3 | - | TRBV3-1 | CASSELASAQYF | TGTGCCAGCAGCGAACTAGCAAGCGCGCAGTATTTT
- | TRBJ2-7 | - | TRBV20-1 | CSARDWQAYEQYF | TGCAGTGCTAGAGATTGGCAGGCCTACGAGCAGTACTTC
few | TRBJ1-1 | - | TRBV2 | CAGGGRLNTEAFF | TGTGCCGGGGGGGGCAGATTGAACACTGAAGCTTTCTTT
many | TRBJ2-7 | - | TRBV28 | CASQEGDNRVEQYF | TGTGCCAGTCAAGAGGGGGACAACCGAGTCGAGCAGTACTTC
- | TRBJ2-7 | - | TRBV15 | CATSRGSSYEQYF | TGTGCCACCAGCAGAGGTAGCTCCTACGAGCAGTACTTC
many | TRBJ2-7 | - | TRBV2 | CAIALLEKYEQYF | TGTGCCATCGCTCTGCTAGAAAAATACGAGCAGTACTTC
many | TRBJ2-3 | TRBD2 | TRBV3-1 | CASSQDPSGRSLSTDTQYF | TGTGCCAGCAGCCAAGATCCTAGCGGGAGGTCCCTAAGCACAGATACGCAGTATTTT
- | TRBJ2-5 | TRBD1 | TRBV6-1 | CASSQPGTGDGEETQYF | TGTGCCAGCAGTCAACCCGGGACAGGGGATGGGGAAGAGACCCAGTACTTC
- | TRBJ2-7 | TRBD1 | TRBV6-5 | CASSLDRTSVEQYF | TGTGCCAGCAGTTTGGACAGGACGTCGGTCGAGCAGTACTTC